The source of this T cell receptor (beta chain) is a study of T cell responses to AZD1222 COVID-19 vaccine. Study results and caveats: White British ancestry dominated among donors, who included more females, and clonal diversity was possibly underestimated.

On this clone: Its specificity is not known.

Generated by immunoSEQ multiplex PCR, the TCRdb table keeps only in-frame clones and is missing some. The table shows 66,000 or so clones, with 60% to 85% occurring only once. Trimming cost V 1 base and J 7 bases; bases outside gene matches: 5. Germline V gene data show CDR1 as SQVTM and CDR2 as ANQGSEA. There are 15 residues in the CDR3. The gene calls are TRBV29-1 and TRBJ2-1; 12 bases are a match to TRBD2. This TCR was sampled from an adult in good health. This sample comprised peripheral blood, obtained on day 0 of MenACWY control vaccination. The CDR3 region is CSVEGLAGVVNEQFF. The CDR3 bases are TGCAGCGTTGAAGGACTAGCGGGAGTGGTTAATGAGCAGTTCTTC.